Below are 25 T cell receptor beta chains sequenced from a single sample in a study of T cell changes during pregnancy in multiple sclerosis. The repertoire was sequenced with immunoSEQ multiplex PCR; TCRdb's copy has only in-frame clones and lacks some. The data show roughly 110,000 clones, more than 80% seen once. Sequencing was performed on peripheral blood, taken before pregnancy. These receptors were taken from a female donor with multiple sclerosis, enrolled in a pregnancy study.

The chain uses TRBV11-2 and TRBJ2-3; the match to TRBD2 covers 8 bases. The ends lost 1 base at V and 3 bases at J; junction bases unmatched: 3. The CDR3 sequence is 15 residues long. CDR1 is SGHAT, CDR2 FQNNGV, per germline. The CDR3 here is CASSLVQRGTDTQYF. CDR3 nucleotides: TGTGCCAGCAGCTTAGTCCAGCGGGGGACAGATACGCAGTATTTT.

The chain combines TRBV6-1 with TRBJ2-1, with TRBD2 matching over 8 bases. The junction had 4 bases not matched to a gene; V was cut back by 0 bases and J by 3 bases. Germline V CDR1 and CDR2: MNHNS, SASEGT. The CDR3 is made up of 16 amino acids. The CDR3 region has the DNA TGTGCCAGCAGTGAAGCGTTAGCGGGATACTACAATGAGCAGTTCTTC. Translation: CASSEALAGYYNEQFF.

J is TRBJ2-1 and V is TRBV9; 10 nucleotides agree with TRBD2. Trimming at V came to 2 bases and at J to 7 bases, leaving 9 bases not matched to a gene. CDR1 and CDR2 from the germline V gene are SGDLS and YYNGEE. The CDR3 is made up of 16 amino acids. The CDR3 here is CASSVSLAGALNEQFF. The DNA of the CDR3 is TGTGCCAGCAGCGTCTCTCTAGCGGGGGCTTTAAATGAGCAGTTCTTC.

This clone was picked up one time. The chain couples TRBV7-2 to TRBJ2-3; 9 bases agree with TRBD2. Germline CDR1 SGHTA, CDR2 FQGNSA. The CDR3 runs 19 residues. J lost 4 bases, V lost 1 base, and 15 bases had no gene match. The CDR3: CASSLEWRLAGVSADTQYF. The CDR3 coding sequence is TGTGCCAGCAGCTTAGAGTGGAGGTTAGCGGGAGTGAGCGCAGATACGCAGTATTTT.

This rearrangement joins TRBV9 to TRBJ1-6; tentatively, D is TRBD1 (6 bases). The V end lost 3 bases, the J end lost 11 bases, and 12 bases lay between the germline ends. CDR3 length equals 13 residues. In germline, CDR1 is SGDLS, CDR2 YYNGEE. The CDR3 region is CASSEGGSTPLHF. DNA of the CDR3: TGTGCCAGCAGCGAAGGGGGTTCGACACCCCTCCACTTT.

The CDR3 region has the DNA TGTGCCAGCAGCTTAGAGTCCGCAGACAGGGGAACTTCACCCCTCCACTTT. This codes for CASSLESADRGTSPLHF. The gene calls are TRBV7-8 and TRBJ1-6; TRBD1 aligns across 8 bases. J was trimmed by 9 bases and V by 1 base; bases with no gene match: 11. Germline CDR1 is SGHVS and CDR2 is FQNEAQ. This CDR3 is built from 17 residues.

CDR3 in DNA: TGTGCCAGCAGCTTAGGGGCCAGGGTGTCCTACGAGCAGTACTTC. As protein: CASSLGARVSYEQYF. The chain links TRBV7-9 to TRBJ2-7; D may be TRBD1 (5 bases). The length of the CDR3 is 15 residues. With 1 base removed from V and 1 base from J, the gap between germline ends came to 11 bases. Germline CDR1 is SEHNR and CDR2 is FQNEAQ (reference sequence).

This chain links TRBV5-6 with TRBJ2-5; 11 bases fit TRBD2. V shed 3 bases, J shed 5 bases, and the junction held 3 bases outside the gene matches. The CDR3 spans 14 residues. Per the germline V gene, CDR1 is SGHDT and CDR2 is YYEEEE. CDR3 sequence (DNA): TGTGCCAGCAGCTCCACTAGCGGGGGTGAGACCCAGTACTTC. Translation: CASSSTSGGETQYF.

V is TRBV7-2 and J is TRBJ2-7; TRBD2 aligns across 12 bases. CDR3 size: 17 residues. Unmatched junction bases numbered 10, after V lost 5 bases and J lost 2 bases. Germline-derived CDR1 and CDR2 are SGHTA and FQGNSA. DNA for the CDR3: TGTGCCAGCAGCATGGGACTAGCGGGCACCTTGCCCTACGAGCAGTACTTC. It yields the protein CASSMGLAGTLPYEQYF.

The chain is built from TRBV9 and TRBJ2-1; 8 bases agree with TRBD2. Germline V gives CDR1 SGDLS, CDR2 YYNGEE. The ends lost 3 bases at V and 6 bases at J; junction bases unmatched: 5. This CDR3 is built from 14 residues. CDR3: CASSAGSGINEQFF. CDR3 DNA: TGTGCCAGCAGCGCCGGTAGCGGGATCAATGAGCAGTTCTTC.

The sample holds a few counts of this clone. The V gene is TRBV2, the J gene TRBJ1-6; TRBD1 might be the D (5 bases). CDR1 SNHLY and CDR2 FYNNEI come from the germline V gene. The V end lost 4 bases, the J end lost 5 bases, and 15 bases lay between the germline ends. CDR3 size: 16 residues. In DNA, the CDR3 is TGTGCCAGCAGTGCCCGACAGTTGAGAGATAATTCACCCCTCCACTTT. It yields the protein CASSARQLRDNSPLHF.

Comment on this clone: The same CDR3 is also encoded by other DNA sequences in this sample. The rearrangement joins TRBV9 to TRBJ1-1; no firm D call. The CDR3 extends over 13 amino acids. With 0 bases removed from V and 1 base from J, the gap between germline ends came to 4 bases. In germline, CDR1 is SGDLS, CDR2 YYNGEE. The DNA for the CDR3 is TGTGCCAGCAGCGTAGCCGGGAACACTGAAGCTTTCTTT. Amino acid sequence: CASSVAGNTEAFF. The full variable domain, with the rest looked up from reference TRBV9 and TRBJ1-1, is DSGVTQTPKHLITATGQRVTLRCSPRSGDLSVYWYQQSLDQGLQFLIQYYNGEERAKGNILERFSAQQFPDLHSELNLSSLELGDSALYFCASSVAGNTEAFFGQGTRLTVV.

The chain combines TRBV5-1 with TRBJ2-7, with TRBD2 matching over 8 bases. After removal of 3 bases from V and 6 bases from J, the junction contained 5 bases not matched to a gene. CDR1 is SGHRS and CDR2 is YFSETQ in the germline V gene. This CDR3 is built from 13 residues. The DNA of the CDR3 is TGCGCCAGCAGCTCGGGACTAGTTGGCGAGCAGTACTTC. Residues: CASSSGLVGEQYF.

The genes are TRBV19 and TRBJ1-1; 8 bases match TRBD1. Germline-derived CDR1 and CDR2 are LNHDA and SQIVND (reference sequence). The CDR3 is 16 residues long. J was trimmed by 3 bases and V by 5 bases; bases with no gene match: 11. In DNA form, the CDR3 reads TGTGCCAGTAGTCTTCACAGGGGGTCAACGTACACTGAAGCTTTCTTT. Protein product: CASSLHRGSTYTEAFF.

This sequence joins TRBV7-2 and TRBJ2-7; D possibly corresponds to TRBD2 (6 bases). V was pared by 7 bases and J by 2 bases, with 12 bases between. The CDR3 sequence is 13 residues long. Germline assignment: CDR1 SGHTA and CDR2 FQGNSA. The DNA of the CDR3 is TGTGCCAGCACCCTAGGGAGGCCCTACGAGCAGTACTTC. It codes for CASTLGRPYEQYF.

This clone was seen more than once but under ten times. The chain couples TRBV10-3 to TRBJ1-3, with 7 bases aligning to TRBD1. The germline CDR1 and CDR2 sequences are ENHRY and SYGVKD. The CDR3 runs 14 residues. Germline trimming cut 4 bases from V and 2 bases from J; bases unmatched to any gene: 2. CDR3: CAISGQGTGNTIYF. CDR3 DNA: TGTGCCATCAGTGGACAGGGAACTGGAAACACCATATATTTT.

The chain is built from TRBV28 and TRBJ2-7, with D maybe TRBD1 (5 bases). The V and J ends lost 7 bases and 0 bases respectively, with 19 bases between them. The CDR3 has 16 residues. From germline, CDR1 is MDHEN and CDR2 SYDVKM. Here the CDR3 reads CASIRRRTGSSYEQYF. The CDR3 DNA is TGTGCCAGCATACGACGTAGAACAGGAAGCTCCTACGAGCAGTACTTC.

The rearrangement joins TRBV27 to TRBJ1-5, with a weak D call TRBD1 (6 bases). V lost 6 bases, J lost 5 bases, and 14 bases lay in between. CDR3 size: 14 residues. Germline-derived CDR1 and CDR2 are MNHEY and SMNVEV (reference sequence). CDR3 coding DNA: TGTGCCAGCAGCCCACAGGGCTCTGATCAGCCCCAGCATTTT. This codes for CASSPQGSDQPQHF.

This sequence joins TRBV29-1 and TRBJ2-1; TRBD2 matches at 8 bases. This CDR3 is built from 13 residues. Germline lookup yields CDR1 SQVTM and CDR2 ANQGSEA. Trimming at V came to 4 bases and at J to 5 bases, leaving 4 bases not matched to a gene. The CDR3 is CSVGAGEDNEQFF. The CDR3 DNA reads as TGCAGCGTTGGAGCGGGGGAGGACAATGAGCAGTTCTTC.

The V gene is TRBV7-2, the J gene TRBJ1-3; TRBD1 aligns across 8 bases. Unmatched junction bases numbered 11, after V lost 5 bases and J lost 2 bases. The CDR3 length is 17 residues. The germline V gene has CDR1 SGHTA and CDR2 FQGNSA. This CDR3 is CASSRPPRTGTGNTIYF. The CDR3 region has the DNA TGTGCCAGCAGCCGACCCCCAAGGACAGGGACTGGAAACACCATATATTTT.

This sequence joins TRBV6-1 and TRBJ2-1; 12 positions agree with TRBD2. V lost 7 bases and J lost 7; bases outside the gene matches: 8. The CDR3 has 15 amino acids. Germline lookup yields CDR1 MNHNS and CDR2 SASEGT. CDR3: CASTKLAGGLNEQFF. CDR3 bases: TGTGCCAGCACCAAACTAGCGGGAGGCCTTAATGAGCAGTTCTTC.

The CDR3 DNA sequence: TGTGCCAGCAGTTTAGGGACAGGGAGTATACAGCCCCAGCATTTT. It specifies CASSLGTGSIQPQHF. V and J are TRBV28 and TRBJ1-5; 9 bases fit TRBD1. This CDR3 spans 15 amino acids. V gave up 2 bases and J gave up 7 bases; unmatched junction bases: 6. CDR1 is MDHEN, CDR2 SYDVKM, per germline.

The V call is TRBV6-4, the J call TRBJ2-6; no clear D gene. Germline V gene sequence: CDR1 MRHNA, CDR2 SNTAGT. The CDR3 is 15 residues long. Trimming stripped 0 bases from V and 0 bases from J, with 3 bases between. This CDR3 reads CASSDSGSGANVLTF. The CDR3 nucleotides read TGTGCCAGCAGTGACTCCGGCTCTGGGGCCAACGTCCTGACTTTC.

The gene calls are TRBV5-1 and TRBJ1-3; 7 nucleotides align to TRBD1. This CDR3 is 16 amino acids long. V shed 4 bases, J shed 0 bases, and the junction held 7 bases outside the gene matches. Germline assignment: CDR1 SGHRS and CDR2 YFSETQ. The DNA of the CDR3 is TGCGCCAGCAGCACCGGACAGGCTATCTCTGGAAACACCATATATTTT. Translation: CASSTGQAISGNTIYF.

The chain uses TRBV29-1 and TRBJ2-1, with 13 bases aligning to TRBD2. CDR1 and CDR2 (germline): SQVTM, ANQGSEA. The V gene end was trimmed by 4 bases and the J gene end by 6 bases; junction bases not matched to a gene: 12. The CDR3 is 17 residues long. The CDR3 loop reads CSVGALAGGPNSNEQFF. The CDR3, as DNA: TGCAGCGTTGGAGCACTAGCGGGAGGGCCTAACTCCAATGAGCAGTTCTTC.